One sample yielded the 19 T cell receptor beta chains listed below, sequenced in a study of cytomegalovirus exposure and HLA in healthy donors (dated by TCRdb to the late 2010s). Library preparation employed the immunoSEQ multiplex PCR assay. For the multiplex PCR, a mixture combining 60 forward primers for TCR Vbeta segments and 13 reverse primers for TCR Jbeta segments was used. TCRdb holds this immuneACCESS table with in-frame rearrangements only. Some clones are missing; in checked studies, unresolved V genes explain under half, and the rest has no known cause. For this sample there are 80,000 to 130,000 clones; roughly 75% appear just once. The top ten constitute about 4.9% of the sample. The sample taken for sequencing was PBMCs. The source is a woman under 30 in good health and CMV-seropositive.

In nucleotides, the CDR3 is TGTGCCACCAGCAGAGTACTAGCAGCTGGGGCCAACGTCCTGACTTTC. Amino acids: CATSRVLAAGANVLTF. The genes are TRBV15 and TRBJ2-6; D is possibly TRBD2 (6 bases). Trimming stripped 1 base from V and 2 bases from J, with 9 bases between. This CDR3 spans 16 amino acids. Germline CDR1 and CDR2: LNHNV and YYDKDF (reference sequence).

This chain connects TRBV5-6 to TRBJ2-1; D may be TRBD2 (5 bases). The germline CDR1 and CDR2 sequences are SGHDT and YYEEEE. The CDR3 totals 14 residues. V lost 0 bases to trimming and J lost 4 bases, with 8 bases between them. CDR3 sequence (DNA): TGTGCCAGCAGCTTGGGGCAGCGGTACAATGAGCAGTTCTTC. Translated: CASSLGQRYNEQFF.

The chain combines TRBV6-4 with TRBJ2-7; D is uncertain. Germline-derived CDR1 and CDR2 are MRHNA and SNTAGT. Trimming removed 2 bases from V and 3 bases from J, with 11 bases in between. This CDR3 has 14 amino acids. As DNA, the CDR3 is TGTGCCAGCAGTGACCCCCTGGCTGTCTACGAGCAGTACTTC. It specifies CASSDPLAVYEQYF.

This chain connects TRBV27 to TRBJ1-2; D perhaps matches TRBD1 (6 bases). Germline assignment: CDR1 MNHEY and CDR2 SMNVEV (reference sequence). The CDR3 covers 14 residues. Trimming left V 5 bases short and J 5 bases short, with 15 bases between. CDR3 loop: CASSQAGQSYGYTF. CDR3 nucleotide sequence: TGTGCCAGCAGTCAAGCTGGACAGTCGTATGGCTACACCTTC.

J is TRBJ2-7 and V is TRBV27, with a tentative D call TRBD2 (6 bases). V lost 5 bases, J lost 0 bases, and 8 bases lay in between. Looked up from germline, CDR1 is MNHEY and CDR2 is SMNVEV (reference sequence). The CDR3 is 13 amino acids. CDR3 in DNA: TGTGCCAGCAGTCCCGGGGGCTCCTACGAGCAGTACTTC. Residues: CASSPGGSYEQYF.

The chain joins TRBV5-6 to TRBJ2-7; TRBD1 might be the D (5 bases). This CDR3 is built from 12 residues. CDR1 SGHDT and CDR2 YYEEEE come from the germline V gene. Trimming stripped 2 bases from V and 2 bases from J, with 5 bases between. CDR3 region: CASSFRAYEQYF. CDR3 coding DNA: TGTGCCAGCAGCTTCAGGGCCTACGAGCAGTACTTC.

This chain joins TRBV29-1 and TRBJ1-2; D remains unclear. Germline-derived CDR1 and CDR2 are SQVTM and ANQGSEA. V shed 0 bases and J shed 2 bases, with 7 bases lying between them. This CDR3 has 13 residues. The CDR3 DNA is TGCAGCGTTGAAGATGGCACGAACTATGGCTACACCTTC. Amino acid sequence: CSVEDGTNYGYTF.

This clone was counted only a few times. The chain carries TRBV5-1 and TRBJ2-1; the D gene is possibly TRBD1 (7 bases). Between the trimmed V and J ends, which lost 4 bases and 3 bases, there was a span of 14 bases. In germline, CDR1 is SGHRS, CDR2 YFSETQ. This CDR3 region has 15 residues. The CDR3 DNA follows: TGCGCCAGCAGCACCGGGGGACAGATCTACAATGAGCAGTTCTTC. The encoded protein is CASSTGGQIYNEQFF.

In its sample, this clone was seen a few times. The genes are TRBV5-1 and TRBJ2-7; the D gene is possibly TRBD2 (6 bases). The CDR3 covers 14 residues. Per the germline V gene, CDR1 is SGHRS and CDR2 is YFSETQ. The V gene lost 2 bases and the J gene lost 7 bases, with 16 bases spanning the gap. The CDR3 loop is CASSLWRDLGEQYF. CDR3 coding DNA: TGCGCCAGCAGCTTATGGCGGGATTTGGGAGAGCAGTACTTC.

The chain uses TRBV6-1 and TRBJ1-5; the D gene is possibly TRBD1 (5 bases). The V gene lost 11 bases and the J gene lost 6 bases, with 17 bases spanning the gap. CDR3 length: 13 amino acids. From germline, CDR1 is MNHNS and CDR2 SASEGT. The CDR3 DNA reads TGTGCCGGCCGGGGGGGACGGGGTCAGCCCCAGCATTTT. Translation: CAGRGGRGQPQHF.

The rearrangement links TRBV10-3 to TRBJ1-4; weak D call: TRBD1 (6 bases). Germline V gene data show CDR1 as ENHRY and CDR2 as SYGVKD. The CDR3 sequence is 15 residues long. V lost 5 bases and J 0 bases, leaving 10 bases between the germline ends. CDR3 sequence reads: CAISKDSTTNEKLFF. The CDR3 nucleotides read TGTGCCATCAGTAAGGACAGCACAACTAATGAAAAACTGTTTTTT.

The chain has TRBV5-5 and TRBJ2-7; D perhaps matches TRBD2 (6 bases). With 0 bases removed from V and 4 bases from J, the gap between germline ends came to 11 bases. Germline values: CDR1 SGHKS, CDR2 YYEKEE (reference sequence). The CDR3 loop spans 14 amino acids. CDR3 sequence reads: CASSLGGVLYEQYF. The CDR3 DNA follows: TGTGCCAGCAGCTTGGGCGGGGTCCTATACGAGCAGTACTTC.

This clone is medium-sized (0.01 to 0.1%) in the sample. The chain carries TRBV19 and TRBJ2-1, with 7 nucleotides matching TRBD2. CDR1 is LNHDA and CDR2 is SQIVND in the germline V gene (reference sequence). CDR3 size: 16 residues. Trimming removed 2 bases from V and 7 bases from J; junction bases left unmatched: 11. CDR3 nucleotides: TGTGCCAGTAGTATACGGTTGGCGGGAGTCGAAAATGAGCAGTTCTTC. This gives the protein CASSIRLAGVENEQFF.

The DNA for the CDR3 is TGTGCCAGCAGTTACGGCGGGGGGGAGCAGTACTTC. Translation gives CASSYGGGEQYF. The chain couples TRBV6-5 to TRBJ2-7; 8 nucleotides agree with TRBD2. The V gene's germline CDR1 is MNHEY and CDR2 SVGAGI. V gave up 2 bases and J gave up 7 bases; unmatched junction bases: 1. The CDR3 has 12 residues.

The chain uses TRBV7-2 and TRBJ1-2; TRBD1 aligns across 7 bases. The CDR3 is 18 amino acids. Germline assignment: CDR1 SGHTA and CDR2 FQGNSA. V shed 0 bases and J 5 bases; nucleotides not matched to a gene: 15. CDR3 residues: CASSLAHSSAGGRYGYTF. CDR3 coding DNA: TGTGCCAGCAGCTTAGCGCATTCTTCGGCAGGGGGAAGGTATGGCTACACCTTC.

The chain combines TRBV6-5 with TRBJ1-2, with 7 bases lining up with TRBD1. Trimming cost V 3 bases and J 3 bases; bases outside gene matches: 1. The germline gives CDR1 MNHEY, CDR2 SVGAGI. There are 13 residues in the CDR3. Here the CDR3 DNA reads TGTGCCAGCAGTTATGACAGGGACTATGGCTACACCTTC. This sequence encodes CASSYDRDYGYTF.

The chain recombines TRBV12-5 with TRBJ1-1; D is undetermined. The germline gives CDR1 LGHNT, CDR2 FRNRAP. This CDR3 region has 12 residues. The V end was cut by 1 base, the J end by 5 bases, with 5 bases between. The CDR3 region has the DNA TGTGCTAGTGGTTTGGACGGGACTGAAGCTTTCTTT. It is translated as CASGLDGTEAFF.

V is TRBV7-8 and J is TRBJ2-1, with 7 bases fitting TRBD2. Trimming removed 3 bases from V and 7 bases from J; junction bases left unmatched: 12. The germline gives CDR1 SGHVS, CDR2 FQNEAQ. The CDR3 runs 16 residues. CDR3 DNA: TGTGCCAGCAGCTTCTCTAATGCGGGAGCCTCGAATGAGCAGTTCTTC. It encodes CASSFSNAGASNEQFF.

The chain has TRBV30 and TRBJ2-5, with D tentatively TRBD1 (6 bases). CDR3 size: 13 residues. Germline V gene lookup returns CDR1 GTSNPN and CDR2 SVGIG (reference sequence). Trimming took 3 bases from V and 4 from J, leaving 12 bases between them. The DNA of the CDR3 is TGTGCCTGGAGCCAGGGGACATTAGAGACCCAGTACTTC. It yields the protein CAWSQGTLETQYF.